This entry describes one TCR beta chain. Its antigen is as yet unknown. The sample is drawn from a study of T-cell memory formation after mild COVID-19. Study overall: Clusters were largely donor specific. The study's findings and limits: CD4+ contracting clones were found mainly in CM and EM, and CD8+ ones in EMRA. Day 15 to 85 contractors were CD4/CD8 balanced; later expanders leaned CD4+.

The CDR3 contains 13 residues. The germline gives CDR1 SQVTM, CDR2 ANQGSEA. Trimming removed 7 bases at V and 0 bases at J, with 12 bases between. It was 5'RACE with constant-segment primers that produced the TCR alpha and TCR beta cDNA libraries, which carried sample barcodes and UMIs. TCRdb processed the 5' RACE reads anew with MiXCR; each CDR3 protein has one entry. The data hold roughly 110,000 distinct CDR3 sequences, with 22% observed a single time. The gene calls are TRBV29-1 and TRBJ1-1; no firm D call. Sequenced: PBMCs or a T cell subset sorted from them (not recorded which). The receptor comes from a man younger than 35 who had mild COVID-19 (a few samples of this study predate the infection). Cell type and time point are not known. This chain's CDR3 is CSGCRGLNTEAFF. The CDR3 DNA reads TGCAGCGGGTGTCGGGGATTGAACACTGAAGCTTTCTTT.